This TCR beta chain stems from a study of tumor and adjacent non-tumor tissue in lung cancer. At the level of the study: The cohort had roughly 12 adenocarcinoma, a couple of squamous cell and 1 small cell patients. The patients, around 9 men and 5 women, were about 31 to 85 with stage I to III disease. Findings of the study overall: Tumor repertoires had a smaller top 100 clone share than normal lung. Significantly higher TCR diversity was found in tumor than normal lung.

RNA was extracted from bulk tissue without any cell sorting. The library came from three nested PCR rounds adapted from ARM-PCR protocols. TCRdb fed the multiplex PCR reads into MiXCR, producing one record per CDR3 protein. The repertoire includes roughly 81,000 distinct CDR3 sequences, approximately 68% of them detected once, and 10% to 15% sits in the top ten. In its sample, this clonotype was seen a few times. The antigen is unknown. This may come from a read error, since a much larger clone is one base off. Material: lung tumor tissue. This TCR derives from a woman in her 70s with non-small cell lung cancer.

CDR3 loop: CATSDSDVGGTEAFF. The CDR3, as DNA: TGTGCCACCAGTGACTCGGATGTAGGCGGCACTGAAGCTTTCTTT. The genes are TRBV24-1 and TRBJ1-1; unclear D gene. Per the germline V gene, CDR1 is KGHDR and CDR2 is SFDVKD. V was clipped by 4 bases and J by 4 bases, with 15 bases between them. CDR3 size: 15 residues.